Following are 27 T cell receptor beta chains from one sample sequenced in a study of CD8 T cells in ankylosing spondylitis (dated by TCRdb to 2016 to 2017). To prepare the library, 5' RACE was applied. The listed sequencing device is Illumina HiSeq 2500. Using fastp at Q25 and MiXCR, TCRdb reprocessed the public reads and kept productive beta chains. Rows with one shared CDR3 protein collapse into an entry with the most common genes and DNA. Here the sample has 29,000 or so distinct CDR3 sequences; around 5% occur a single time. Of the sample, roughly 1.9% is held by the ten largest clones. The sequenced material came from blood, either unsorted or a sorted T cell fraction (not recorded which). The receptor source for this set is a female donor with ankylosing spondylitis or in good health (not recorded which).

The chain combines TRBV9 with TRBJ2-3; TRBD2 is a possible D gene (6 bases). Germline CDR1 is SGDLS and CDR2 is YYNGEE. This CDR3 is built from 14 residues. Trimming removed 3 bases from V and 3 bases from J, with 11 bases in between. The CDR3 is CASSAIGGTDTQYF. CDR3 in DNA: TGTGCCAGCAGCGCGATTGGGGGGACAGATACGCAGTATTTT.

In its sample, this clonotype was seen many times. The rearrangement uses TRBV9 and TRBJ2-1; no clear D. CDR3 length: 13 residues. CDR1 is SGDLS, CDR2 YYNGEE, per germline. Deletions cut 0 bases from V and 3 bases from J, with 4 bases between. In DNA, the CDR3 is TGTGCCAGCAGCGTAGCCCTCTACAATGAGCAGTTCTTC. Its protein is CASSVALYNEQFF.

This clonotype was counted at least ten times. This chain's CDR3 is CASSVSDPYEQYF. The DNA of the CDR3 is TGTGCCAGCAGCGTTAGCGACCCCTACGAGCAGTACTTC. The gene calls are TRBV9 and TRBJ2-7; tentative D call: TRBD2 (5 bases). Looked up from germline, CDR1 is SGDLS and CDR2 is YYNGEE. This CDR3 region has 13 residues. V dropped 2 bases and J dropped 2 bases, with 8 bases sitting between them.

This chain joins TRBV9 and TRBJ2-2; D is uncertain. With 3 bases removed from V and 6 bases from J, the gap between germline ends came to 15 bases. CDR3 length: 15 amino acids. Germline CDR1 is SGDLS and CDR2 is YYNGEE. The CDR3 loop reads CASSANPSASGELFF. The CDR3 nucleotides read TGTGCCAGCAGCGCGAACCCATCAGCGTCCGGGGAGCTGTTTTTT. The full variable domain, completed using reference TRBV9 and TRBJ2-2, is DSGVTQTPKHLITATGQRVTLRCSPRSGDLSVYWYQQSLDQGLQFLIQYYNGEERAKGNILERFSAQQFPDLHSELNLSSLELGDSALYFCASSANPSASGELFFGEGSRLTVL.

This clonotype was picked up many times. This rearrangement joins TRBV9 to TRBJ1-4; 7 bases fit TRBD1. The germline V gene has CDR1 SGDLS and CDR2 YYNGEE. Trimming took 0 bases from V and 0 from J; bases not matched to a gene: 2. The CDR3 is 16 residues long. In DNA form, the CDR3 reads TGTGCCAGCAGCGTAGGAGGGACAGCAACTAATGAAAAACTGTTTTTT. Its protein product is CASSVGGTATNEKLFF.

A few counts support this clonotype. The CDR3 nucleotides read TGTGCCAGCAGCGTGCTACGGGTACCCACCGGGGAGCTGTTTTTT. It is translated as CASSVLRVPTGELFF. The genes are TRBV9 and TRBJ2-2, with D hard to call. Trimming left V 2 bases short and J 4 bases short, with 12 bases between. Germline loops: CDR1 SGDLS, CDR2 YYNGEE. The CDR3 has 15 amino acids.

This clonotype has a count of ten or more. The chain recombines TRBV9 with TRBJ2-7; 7 bases are a match to TRBD2. The J segment lost 2 bases and the V segment lost 0 bases, leaving 5 bases of the junction unmatched. Germline-derived CDR1 and CDR2 are SGDLS and YYNGEE. The CDR3 consists of 15 residues. CDR3: CASSVAVGGTYEQYF. The CDR3 DNA reads as TGTGCCAGCAGCGTAGCGGTGGGAGGGACCTACGAGCAGTACTTC. The full variable domain, in which reference TRBV9 and TRBJ2-7 provide the parts outside the CDR3, is DSGVTQTPKHLITATGQRVTLRCSPRSGDLSVYWYQQSLDQGLQFLIQYYNGEERAKGNILERFSAQQFPDLHSELNLSSLELGDSALYFCASSVAVGGTYEQYFGPGTRLTVT.

This clonotype was detected ten times or more. The rearrangement links TRBV9 to TRBJ2-5; 10 bases fit TRBD2. The CDR3 extends over 16 amino acids. Germline CDR1 is SGDLS and CDR2 is YYNGEE. Unmatched junction bases numbered 4, after V lost 0 bases and J lost 2 bases. The CDR3 nucleotides read TGTGCCAGCAGCGTAGATCCTAGCGGGGGACAAGAGACCCAGTACTTC. It specifies CASSVDPSGGQETQYF.

This clonotype was observed many times. V gene TRBV9 combines with J gene TRBJ2-5; D ambiguous. V was pared by 0 bases and J by 1 base, with 7 bases between. Per the germline V gene, CDR1 is SGDLS and CDR2 is YYNGEE. The CDR3 is made up of 14 amino acids. The CDR3 sequence is CASSVGRSQETQYF. In DNA, the CDR3 is TGTGCCAGCAGCGTAGGCAGAAGCCAAGAGACCCAGTACTTC. Drawing the rest from reference TRBV9 and TRBJ2-5, the complete variable domain is DSGVTQTPKHLITATGQRVTLRCSPRSGDLSVYWYQQSLDQGLQFLIQYYNGEERAKGNILERFSAQQFPDLHSELNLSSLELGDSALYFCASSVGRSQETQYFGPGTRLLVL.

In its sample, this clonotype was seen many times. V and J are TRBV9 and TRBJ2-2; 9 nucleotides agree with TRBD1. With 0 bases clipped from V and 3 bases from J, the junction kept 0 bases outside the gene matches. Germline CDR1 and CDR2: SGDLS and YYNGEE. The CDR3 has 15 residues. DNA for the CDR3: TGTGCCAGCAGCGTAGGACAGGGGGACACCGGGGAGCTGTTTTTT. Its translation is CASSVGQGDTGELFF.

This chain joins TRBV9 and TRBJ2-3; 9 bases fit TRBD2. This CDR3 region has 15 residues. The germline V gene has CDR1 SGDLS and CDR2 YYNGEE. V was clipped by 3 bases and J by 4 bases; unmatched bases: 6. The CDR3, as DNA: TGTGCCAGCAGCGCGGCTAGCGGGGAGGCAGATACGCAGTATTTT. It specifies CASSAASGEADTQYF.

There are many counts of this clonotype. CDR3 sequence reads: CASSVKRQALLSGANVLTF. CDR3 DNA sequence: TGTGCCAGCAGCGTAAAGCGACAGGCCCTCCTCTCTGGGGCCAACGTCCTGACTTTC. The genes are TRBV9 and TRBJ2-6; D is perhaps TRBD1 (6 bases). Germline V gene sequence: CDR1 SGDLS, CDR2 YYNGEE. Trimming pared 1 base from V and 0 bases from J, leaving 17 bases between. The CDR3 length is 19 residues.

At least ten counts were recorded for this clonotype. The rearrangement joins TRBV9 to TRBJ2-3; 16 bases agree with TRBD2. CDR1 is SGDLS, CDR2 YYNGEE, per germline. After removal of 3 bases from V and 0 bases from J, the junction contained 4 bases not matched to a gene. There are 18 residues in the CDR3. The CDR3 loop reads CASSAGLAGGPSTDTQYF. The CDR3 DNA reads TGTGCCAGCAGCGCGGGACTAGCGGGGGGGCCGAGCACAGATACGCAGTATTTT.

This clonotype showed up many times. This chain links TRBV9 with TRBJ2-1; 10 bases are shared with TRBD2. Germline-derived CDR1 and CDR2 are SGDLS and YYNGEE. Trimming took 2 bases from V and 9 from J; bases not matched to a gene: 2. The CDR3 spans 13 residues. CDR3 nucleotides: TGTGCCAGCAGCGTGGGACTAGCGTCTGAGCAGTTCTTC. Its translation: CASSVGLASEQFF.

Ten or more counts support this clonotype. This chain links TRBV9 with TRBJ1-3, with a weak D call TRBD1 (5 bases). V lost 4 bases and J lost 4, with 12 bases in between. In germline, CDR1 is SGDLS, CDR2 YYNGEE. This CDR3 is 14 amino acids long. CDR3 coding DNA: TGTGCCAGCAGCTCAGGGTTTTCCGGAAACACCATATATTTT. The encoded protein is CASSSGFSGNTIYF.

This clonotype was seen many times. The chain joins TRBV9 to TRBJ1-4; D perhaps matches TRBD1 (5 bases). V was trimmed by 1 base and J by 6 bases, leaving 13 bases between them. The germline CDR1 and CDR2 sequences are SGDLS and YYNGEE. There are 15 residues in the CDR3. CDR3: CASSVMGTGDEKLFF. The CDR3 DNA reads TGTGCCAGCAGCGTAATGGGGACCGGGGATGAAAAACTGTTTTTT.

This clonotype was found many times. The chain joins TRBV9 to TRBJ2-3, with TRBD2 matching 7 bases. There are 15 residues in the CDR3. Trimming took 0 bases from V and 6 from J; bases not matched to a gene: 7. Germline CDR1 is SGDLS and CDR2 is YYNGEE. CDR3 nucleotide sequence: TGTGCCAGCAGCGTAGTAGGAGGACTAGGCGATACGCAGTATTTT. Protein sequence: CASSVVGGLGDTQYF. Variable domain in full (rest from reference TRBV9 and TRBJ2-3): DSGVTQTPKHLITATGQRVTLRCSPRSGDLSVYWYQQSLDQGLQFLIQYYNGEERAKGNILERFSAQQFPDLHSELNLSSLELGDSALYFCASSVVGGLGDTQYFGPGTRLTVL.

This sequence joins TRBV9 and TRBJ1-2; 11 nucleotides agree with TRBD1. V shed 3 bases, J shed 7 bases, and the junction held 14 bases outside the gene matches. Germline V gene sequence: CDR1 SGDLS, CDR2 YYNGEE. CDR3 length equals 17 residues. The CDR3 bases are TGTGCCAGCAGCGCTGGGGGAGGGACAGGGGGTCGACGTGGCTACACCTTC. Its translation: CASSAGGGTGGRRGYTF.

This clonotype was observed many times. This chain links TRBV9 with TRBJ1-1; TRBD1 agrees at 9 bases. The CDR3 is made up of 14 amino acids. The V gene's germline CDR1 is SGDLS and CDR2 YYNGEE. V lost 5 bases, J lost 7 bases, and 9 bases stayed unmatched. This CDR3 is CASSAIQGAGEAFF. The DNA for the CDR3 is TGTGCCAGCAGTGCGATACAGGGGGCGGGTGAAGCTTTCTTT.

The V gene is TRBV9, the J gene TRBJ2-7; D not certain. Per the germline V gene, CDR1 is SGDLS and CDR2 is YYNGEE. The V end was cut by 3 bases, the J end by 0 bases, with 13 bases between. The CDR3 length is 15 residues. CDR3 coding DNA: TGTGCCAGCAGCGCCCCGGACGTAAGCTCCTACGAGCAGTACTTC. Translation gives CASSAPDVSSYEQYF.

This clonotype occurred many times. The chain has TRBV9 and TRBJ2-3, with D unclear. V shed 0 bases and J shed 1 base, with 9 bases lying between them. CDR3 size: 15 residues. Germline CDR1 reads SGDLS; CDR2 reads YYNGEE. DNA for the CDR3: TGTGCCAGCAGCGTAGACGAGCGCGGCACAGATACGCAGTATTTT. Residues: CASSVDERGTDTQYF.

This clonotype was seen only a few times. The V call is TRBV9, the J call TRBJ2-2; no firm D call. Germline CDR1 SGDLS, CDR2 YYNGEE. There are 14 residues in the CDR3. Trimming took 3 bases from V and 8 from J, leaving 14 bases between them. This CDR3 reads CASSDVSGRGELFF. CDR3 in DNA: TGTGCCAGCAGCGACGTGAGTGGTAGAGGGGAGCTGTTTTTT.

This clonotype was recorded at least ten times. The chain has TRBV9 and TRBJ1-3; tentative D call: TRBD1 (6 bases). This CDR3 region has 18 residues. Germline assignment: CDR1 SGDLS and CDR2 YYNGEE. Trimming took off 0 bases at V and 0 bases at J, with 16 bases between the two ends. The CDR3 DNA follows: TGTGCCAGCAGCGTAGGGGGGGGCTCGTCCCTCTCTGGAAACACCATATATTTT. This codes for CASSVGGGSSLSGNTIYF.

At least ten counts were recorded for this clonotype. The V gene is TRBV9, the J gene TRBJ1-1; 7 bases agree with TRBD1. This CDR3 has 15 residues. With V trimmed by 0 bases and J by 0 bases, 2 bases remained unmatched. From germline, CDR1 is SGDLS and CDR2 YYNGEE. The CDR3 DNA sequence: TGTGCCAGCAGCGTAGGGGGACAGATGAACACTGAAGCTTTCTTT. Amino acids: CASSVGGQMNTEAFF. Full variable domain (outside the CDR3, taken from reference TRBV9 and TRBJ1-1): DSGVTQTPKHLITATGQRVTLRCSPRSGDLSVYWYQQSLDQGLQFLIQYYNGEERAKGNILERFSAQQFPDLHSELNLSSLELGDSALYFCASSVGGQMNTEAFFGQGTRLTVV.

This clonotype was seen only a few times. The CDR3 protein is CASSFRPCEEDLIGGQPQHF. CDR3 nucleotide sequence: TGTGCCAGCAGCTTTAGGCCTTGTGAGGAGGACTTAATTGGAGGTCAGCCCCAGCATTTT. V is TRBV12-1 and J is TRBJ1-5. TRBV12-1 is designated a pseudogene. This CDR3 is built from 20 residues.

This clonotype came up many times. The chain carries TRBV9 and TRBJ2-5, with D possibly matching TRBD1 (6 bases). The CDR3 length is 14 residues. V was pared by 0 bases and J by 4 bases, with 10 bases between. In germline, CDR1 is SGDLS, CDR2 YYNGEE. The DNA of the CDR3 is TGTGCCAGCAGCGTAGCTACAGGGCGAGAGACCCAGTACTTC. Amino acids: CASSVATGRETQYF.

This clonotype has ten or more counts. The V gene is TRBV9, the J gene TRBJ1-2; D is ambiguous. V lost 0 bases and J lost 2, with 11 bases in between. CDR3 length: 15 amino acids. The germline gives CDR1 SGDLS, CDR2 YYNGEE. The chain's CDR3 is CASSVGKGLNYGYTF. CDR3 nucleotides: TGTGCCAGCAGCGTAGGGAAAGGGTTGAACTATGGCTACACCTTC.